What follows describes a single T cell receptor beta chain. Its antigen is unknown. These data come from a study of T cell responses to AZD1222 COVID-19 vaccine. Findings and caveats of the study: Clonal diversity was possibly underestimated, and the donors were mostly white British, with more females.

The repertoire was sequenced with immunoSEQ multiplex PCR; TCRdb's copy has only in-frame clones and lacks some. The table has around 90,000 clones, under 95% seen once; the top ten hold around 5.2%. This CDR3 is built from 14 residues. The ends were cut back, 5 bases at V and 1 base at J, with 11 bases in the middle. CDR1 is MNHEY, CDR2 SVGAGI, per germline. The rearrangement uses TRBV6-5 and TRBJ1-1; D is unresolved. This clonotype was sampled from an adult in good health. The starting material was peripheral blood, obtained on day 0 of MenACWY control vaccination. The CDR3 DNA reads as TGTGCCAGCAGTACCAGGAGTGGGAACACTGAAGCTTTCTTT. This codes for CASSTRSGNTEAFF.